The clone carrying this TCR beta chain appeared many times. The CDR3 extends over 12 amino acids. V dropped 8 bases and J dropped 1 base, with 7 bases sitting between them. The germline gives CDR1 MNHEY, CDR2 SMNVEV (reference sequence). Each CDR3 protein is one row after TCRdb ran MiXCR on the RACE reads. Among more than 70,000 distinct CDR3 sequences listed, around 9% were seen once. Time point reported: healthy volunteer bleed at 2 weeks. Someone pulled total RNA out of unfractionated whole blood. This record belongs to a study of human T cells and chemical hapten exposure. The wider study: Minor volume differences among pooled libraries chiefly drove per-sample TCR yield variation.

The genes are TRBV27 and TRBJ2-3; D is unresolved. This TCR derives from a female donor in good health. Some clones in this sample may be carry-over from other donors' samples. Sequencing was done on a sample of whole blood. CDR3 sequence: CASGSGTDTQYF. The CDR3 nucleotides read TGTGCCAGCGGCTCGGGCACAGATACGCAGTATTTT.